What follows are 8 T cell receptor beta chains derived from one specimen sequenced in a study of blood T cell repertoires in COVID-19. The method was immunoSEQ multiplex PCR; TCRdb's version includes in-frame clones alone and lacks a portion of them. The table shows some 190,000 clones, with almost 90% occurring only once. Input material: peripheral blood. The receptors originated from a man aged 18 to 30 with active or convalescent COVID-19.

The chain employs TRBV10-1 and TRBJ1-1; TRBD1 matches at 9 bases. This CDR3 has 13 residues. Losses at the gene ends were 5 bases for V and 9 bases for J; bases not matched to a gene: 7. Germline V gene data show CDR1 as WNHNN and CDR2 as SYGVQD (reference sequence). The CDR3 sequence is CASSPLGQGQAFF. The DNA of the CDR3 is TGCGCCAGCAGTCCCTTAGGACAGGGGCAAGCTTTCTTT.

This clone was recorded at least ten times. The chain uses TRBV28 and TRBJ1-1; D possibly corresponds to TRBD1 (5 bases). The CDR3 has 14 residues. Between the trimmed V and J ends, which lost 2 bases and 0 bases, there was a span of 7 bases. Per germline, CDR1 MDHEN and CDR2 SYDVKM. The CDR3 reads CASSLGQMNTEAFF. The CDR3 DNA reads as TGTGCCAGCAGTTTAGGACAAATGAACACTGAAGCTTTCTTT.

CDR3 bases: TGTGCCACCAGCAGGAGCGGGCCTGCTTTCTTT. The encoded protein is CATSRSGPAFF. The V gene is TRBV15, the J gene TRBJ1-1; D ambiguous. The CDR3 runs 11 residues. CDR1 LNHNV and CDR2 YYDKDF come from the germline V gene (reference sequence). V was cut by 3 bases and J by 11 bases, with 10 bases left in between.

The chain joins TRBV9 to TRBJ2-3, with a tentative D call TRBD1 (6 bases). CDR1 and CDR2 (germline): SGDLS, YYNGEE. V lost 0 bases, J lost 4 bases, and 12 bases lay in between. This CDR3 has 15 amino acids. The CDR3 loop is CASSVAGRGPDTQYF. The CDR3 DNA follows: TGTGCCAGCAGCGTAGCGGGCAGGGGCCCAGATACGCAGTATTTT.

The rearrangement links TRBV6-5 to TRBJ1-5; possibly TRBD1 for D (5 bases). There are 13 residues in the CDR3. Germline V gene data show CDR1 as MNHEY and CDR2 as SVGAGI. The ends were cut back, 6 bases at V and 3 bases at J, with 9 bases in the middle. CDR3 DNA: TGTGCCAGCAGAAGACAGTCCAATCAGCCCCAGCATTTT. Its translation: CASRRQSNQPQHF.

The genes are TRBV14 and TRBJ1-1; tentative D call: TRBD1 (6 bases). V was trimmed by 2 bases and J by 5 bases, leaving 9 bases between them. In germline, CDR1 is SGHDN, CDR2 FVKESK. The CDR3 sequence is 13 residues long. In nucleotides, the CDR3 is TGTGCCAGCAGCCAAAACAGGGCTACTGAAGCTTTCTTT. Translated, it gives CASSQNRATEAFF.

The chain links TRBV18 to TRBJ1-2; D is possibly TRBD1 (5 bases). V was pared by 1 base and J by 2 bases, with 11 bases between. Germline CDR1 and CDR2: KGHSH and LQKENI. This CDR3 region has 15 residues. CDR3: CASSPLQGKNYGYTF. The CDR3 region has the DNA TGTGCCAGCTCACCACTTCAGGGAAAAAACTATGGCTACACCTTC.

The chain combines TRBV5-1 with TRBJ1-1; no definite D call. Germline V lookup: CDR1 SGHRS, CDR2 YFSETQ. The CDR3 runs to 15 residues. The germline V and J ends were trimmed by 0 bases and 1 base, with 10 bases remaining between them. CDR3: CASSLDRRSNTEAFF. The CDR3 DNA is TGCGCCAGCAGCTTGGATCGGAGATCGAACACTGAAGCTTTCTTT.